This entry describes one T cell receptor (beta chain). The protocol was immunoSEQ multiplex PCR, while the TCRdb copy is restricted to in-frame clones and leaves out a portion. This sample has a few million clones, with 90% to 95% found just once. V was clipped by 0 bases and J by 6 bases, with 19 bases between them. Germline V lookup: CDR1 SGHDT, CDR2 YYEEEE. CDR3 length: 17 residues. The sample originates from a study of shared clonotypes between healthy human individuals. Sequenced input: naive CD4+ T cells sorted from blood. Subset in this sample: CD45RA+ positively selected. This rearrangement joins TRBV5-6 to TRBJ2-1; D possibly corresponds to TRBD1 (5 bases). The TCR originated in a man aged 18 to 30 in good health. DNA of the CDR3: TGTGCCAGCAGCTTGGCCAGGGTTGCAGGTCCAAGCAATGAGCAGTTCTTC. Translation: CASSLARVAGPSNEQFF.